What follows describes a single TCR beta chain. The source of the sample is a study of OX40 agonist ivuxolimab in advanced cancers. Measured with immunoSEQ multiplex PCR; TCRdb has only the in-frame clones, and not every one. The sample has 20,000 to 25,000 clones; roughly 88% are singletons. Per the germline V gene, CDR1 is ENHRY and CDR2 is SYGVKD. The germline V and J ends were trimmed by 7 bases and 4 bases, with 11 bases remaining between them. The CDR3 is 13 residues long. The sample consisted of CD4+ or CD8+ T cells sorted from blood, taken in a trial of the OX40 agonist ivuxolimab. The chain couples TRBV10-3 to TRBJ1-5; D is unresolved. The sequence derives from an adult with an advanced solid tumor such as melanoma, head and neck, liver or kidney cancer. CDR3 DNA: TGTGCCATCAATCCGGACGGGAATCAGCCCCAGCATTTT. Protein sequence: CAINPDGNQPQHF.